This T cell receptor beta chain was sequenced in a study of blood T cell repertoires in COVID-19. This CDR3 comprises 13 residues. CDR1 and CDR2 (germline): SGHTS, YDEGEE. The V end was cut by 0 bases, the J end by 7 bases, with 10 bases between. Those who participated ranged in age from roughly 18 to 95 years and resided in under 25 US areas. Allocation to cohorts depended on clinical history reported by the participants. Two consecutive negative NP/OP PCR tests, clearance, or resolved symptoms defined Cohort 3 recovery. Produced via immunoSEQ multiplex PCR; TCRdb's table is partial and in-frame only. Among approximately 240,000 clones listed, 75% to 95% were seen once.

Specimen: PBMCs or T cells enriched from blood (not recorded which). The TCR was taken from a woman aged 18 to 35 who had recovered from COVID-19. The chain carries TRBV5-8 and TRBJ1-1; D is possibly TRBD1 (5 bases). CDR3: CASSLASTVEAFF. The CDR3, as DNA: TGTGCCAGCAGCTTGGCCTCGACAGTTGAAGCTTTCTTT.